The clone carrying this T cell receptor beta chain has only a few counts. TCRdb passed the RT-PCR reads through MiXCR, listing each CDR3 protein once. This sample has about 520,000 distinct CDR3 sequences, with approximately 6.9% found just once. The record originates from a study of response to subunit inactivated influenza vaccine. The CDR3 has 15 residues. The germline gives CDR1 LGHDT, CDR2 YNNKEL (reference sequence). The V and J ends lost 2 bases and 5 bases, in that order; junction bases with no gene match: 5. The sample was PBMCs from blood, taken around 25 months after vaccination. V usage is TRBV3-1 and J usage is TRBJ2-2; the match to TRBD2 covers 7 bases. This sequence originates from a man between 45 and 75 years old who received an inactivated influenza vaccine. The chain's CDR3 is CASSQSAGVTGELFF. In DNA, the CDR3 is TGTGCCAGCAGCCAATCGGCGGGAGTTACCGGGGAGCTGTTTTTT. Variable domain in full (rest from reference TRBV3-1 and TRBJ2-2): DTAVSQTPKYLVTQMGNDKSIKCEQNLGHDTMYWYKQDSKKFLKIMFSYNNKELIINETVPNRFSPKSPDKAHLNLHINSLELGDSAVYFCASSQSAGVTGELFFGEGSRLTVL.